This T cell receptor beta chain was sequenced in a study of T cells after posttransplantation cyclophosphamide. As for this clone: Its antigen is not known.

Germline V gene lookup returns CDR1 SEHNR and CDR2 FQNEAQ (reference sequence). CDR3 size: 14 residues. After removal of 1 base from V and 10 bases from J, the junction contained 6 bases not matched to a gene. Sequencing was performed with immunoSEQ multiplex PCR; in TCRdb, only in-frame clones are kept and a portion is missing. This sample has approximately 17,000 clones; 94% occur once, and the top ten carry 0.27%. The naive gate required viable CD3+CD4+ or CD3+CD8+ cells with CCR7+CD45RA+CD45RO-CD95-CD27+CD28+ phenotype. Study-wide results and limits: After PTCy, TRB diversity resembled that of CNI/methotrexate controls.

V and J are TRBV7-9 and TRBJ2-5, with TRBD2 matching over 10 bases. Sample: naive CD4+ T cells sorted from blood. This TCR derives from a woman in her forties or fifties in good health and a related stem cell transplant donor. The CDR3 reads CASSLVSLAGSQYF. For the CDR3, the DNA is TGTGCCAGCAGCTTAGTGTCACTAGCGGGAAGCCAGTACTTC.